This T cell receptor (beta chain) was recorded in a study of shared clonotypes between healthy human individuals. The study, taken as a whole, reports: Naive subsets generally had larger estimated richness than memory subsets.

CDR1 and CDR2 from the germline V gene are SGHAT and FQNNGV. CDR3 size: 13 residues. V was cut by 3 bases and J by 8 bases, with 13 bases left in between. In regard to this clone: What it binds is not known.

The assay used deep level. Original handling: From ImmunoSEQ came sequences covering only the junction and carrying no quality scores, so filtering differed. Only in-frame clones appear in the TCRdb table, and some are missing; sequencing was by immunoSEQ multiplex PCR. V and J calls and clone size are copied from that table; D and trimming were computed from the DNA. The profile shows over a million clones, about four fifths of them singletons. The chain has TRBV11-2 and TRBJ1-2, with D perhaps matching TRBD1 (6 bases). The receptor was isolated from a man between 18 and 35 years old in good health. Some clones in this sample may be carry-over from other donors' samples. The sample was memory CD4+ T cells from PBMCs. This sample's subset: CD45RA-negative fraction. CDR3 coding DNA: TGTGCCAGCAGCTTGCCCGGGGGCGGGGGCTACACCTTC. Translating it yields CASSLPGGGGYTF.